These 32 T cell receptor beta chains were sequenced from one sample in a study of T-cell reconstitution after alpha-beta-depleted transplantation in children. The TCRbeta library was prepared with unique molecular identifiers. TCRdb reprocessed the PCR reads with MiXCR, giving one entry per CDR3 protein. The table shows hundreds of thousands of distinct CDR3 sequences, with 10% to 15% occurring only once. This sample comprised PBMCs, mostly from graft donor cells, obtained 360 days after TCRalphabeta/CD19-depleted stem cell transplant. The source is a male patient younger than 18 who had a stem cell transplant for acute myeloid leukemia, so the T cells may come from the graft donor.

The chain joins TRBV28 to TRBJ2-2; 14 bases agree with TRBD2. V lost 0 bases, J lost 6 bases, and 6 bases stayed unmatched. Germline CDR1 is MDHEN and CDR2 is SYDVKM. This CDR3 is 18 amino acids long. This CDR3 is CASSLWGLAGVGAGELFF. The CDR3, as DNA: TGTGCCAGCAGTTTATGGGGACTAGCGGGAGTCGGGGCCGGGGAGCTGTTTTTT.

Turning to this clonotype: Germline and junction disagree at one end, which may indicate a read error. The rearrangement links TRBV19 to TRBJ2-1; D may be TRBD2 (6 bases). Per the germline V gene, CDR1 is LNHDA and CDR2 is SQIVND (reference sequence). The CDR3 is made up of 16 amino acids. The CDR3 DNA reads TGTGCCTGTAGTATGGAAACGGGAGCCGCCTACAATGAGCAGTTCTTC. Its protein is CACSMETGAAYNEQFF.

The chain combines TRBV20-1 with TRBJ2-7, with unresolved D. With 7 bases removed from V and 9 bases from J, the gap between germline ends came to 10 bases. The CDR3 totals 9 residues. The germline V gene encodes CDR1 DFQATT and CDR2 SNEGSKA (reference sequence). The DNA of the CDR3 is TGCAGTGTCGGCGGTCGGCAGTACTTC. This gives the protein CSVGGRQYF.

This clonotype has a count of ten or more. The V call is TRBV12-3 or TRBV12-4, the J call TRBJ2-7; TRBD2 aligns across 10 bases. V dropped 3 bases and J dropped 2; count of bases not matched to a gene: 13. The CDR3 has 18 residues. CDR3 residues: CASSLGKREGPSPYEQYF. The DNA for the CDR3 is TGTGCCAGCAGTTTGGGGAAGCGGGAGGGCCCCAGCCCCTACGAGCAGTACTTC.

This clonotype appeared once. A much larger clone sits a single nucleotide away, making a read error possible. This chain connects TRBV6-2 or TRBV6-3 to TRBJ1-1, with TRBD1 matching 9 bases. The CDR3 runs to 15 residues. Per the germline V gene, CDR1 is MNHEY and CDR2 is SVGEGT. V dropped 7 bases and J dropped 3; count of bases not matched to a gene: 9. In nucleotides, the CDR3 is TGTGCCAGCACTTTTTCCGGGACAGGGCACACTGAAGCTTTCTTT. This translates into CASTFSGTGHTEAFF.

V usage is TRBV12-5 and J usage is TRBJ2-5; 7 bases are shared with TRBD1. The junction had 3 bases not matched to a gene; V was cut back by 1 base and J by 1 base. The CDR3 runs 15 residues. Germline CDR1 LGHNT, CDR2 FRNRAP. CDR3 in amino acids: CASGLGRTGQETQYF. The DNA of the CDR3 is TGTGCTAGTGGTTTGGGCCGGACAGGCCAAGAGACCCAGTACTTC. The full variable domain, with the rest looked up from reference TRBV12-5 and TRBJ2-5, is DARVTQTPRHKVTEMGQEVTMRCQPILGHNTVFWYRQTMMQGLELLAYFRNRAPLDDSGMPKDRFSAEMPDATLATLKIQPSEPRDSAVYFCASGLGRTGQETQYFGPGTRLLVL.

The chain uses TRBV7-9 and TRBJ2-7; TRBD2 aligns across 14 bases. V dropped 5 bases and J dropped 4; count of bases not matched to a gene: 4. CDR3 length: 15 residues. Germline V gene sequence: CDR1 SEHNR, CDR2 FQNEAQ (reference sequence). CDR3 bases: TGTGCCAGCAGCCCCTGGACTAGCGGGGGGTACGAGCAGTACTTC. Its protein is CASSPWTSGGYEQYF.

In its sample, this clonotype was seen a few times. CDR3 region: CASSQTRGLAGEDEQFF. The DNA for the CDR3 is TGCGCCAGCAGCCAAACCCGGGGACTAGCGGGAGAGGATGAGCAGTTCTTC. The V call is TRBV4-3, the J call TRBJ2-1; TRBD2 matches 14 bases. Germline-derived CDR1 and CDR2 are LGHNA and YSLEER. There are 17 residues in the CDR3. After removal of 2 bases from V and 8 bases from J, the junction contained 8 bases not matched to a gene.

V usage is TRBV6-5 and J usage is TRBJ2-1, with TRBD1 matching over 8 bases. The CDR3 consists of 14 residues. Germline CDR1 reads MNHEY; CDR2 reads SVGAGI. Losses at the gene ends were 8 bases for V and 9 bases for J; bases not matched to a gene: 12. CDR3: CASQLGQVSVEQFF. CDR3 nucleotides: TGTGCCAGCCAATTGGGACAGGTGTCCGTTGAGCAGTTCTTC.

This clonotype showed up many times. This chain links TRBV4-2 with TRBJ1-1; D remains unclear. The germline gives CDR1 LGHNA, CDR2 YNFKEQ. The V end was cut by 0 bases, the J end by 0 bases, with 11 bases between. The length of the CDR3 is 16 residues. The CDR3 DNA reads TGTGCCAGCAGCCAAGAGGGTGCAGTAATGAACACTGAAGCTTTCTTT. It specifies CASSQEGAVMNTEAFF.

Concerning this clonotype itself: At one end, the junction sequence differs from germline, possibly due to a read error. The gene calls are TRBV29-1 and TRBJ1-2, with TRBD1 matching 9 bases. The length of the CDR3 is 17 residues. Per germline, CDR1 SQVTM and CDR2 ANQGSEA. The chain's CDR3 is CSVETGTGLDLNHGYTF. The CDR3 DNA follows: TGCAGCGTCGAGACCGGGACAGGGCTCGATCTTAACCATGGCTACACCTTC. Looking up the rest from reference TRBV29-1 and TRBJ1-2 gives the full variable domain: SAVISQKPSRDICQRGTSLTIQCQVDSQVTMMFWYRQQPGQSLTLIATANQGSEATYESGFVIDKFPISRPNLTFSTLTVSNMSPEDSSIYLCSVETGTGLDLNHGYTFGSGTRLTVV.

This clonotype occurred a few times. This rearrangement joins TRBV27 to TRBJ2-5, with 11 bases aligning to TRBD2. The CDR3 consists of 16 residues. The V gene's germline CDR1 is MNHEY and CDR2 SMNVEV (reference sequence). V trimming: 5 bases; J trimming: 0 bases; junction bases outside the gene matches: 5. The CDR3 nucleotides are TGTGCCAGCAGTAACCTGGGACTAGCGGACCAAGAGACCCAGTACTTC. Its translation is CASSNLGLADQETQYF.

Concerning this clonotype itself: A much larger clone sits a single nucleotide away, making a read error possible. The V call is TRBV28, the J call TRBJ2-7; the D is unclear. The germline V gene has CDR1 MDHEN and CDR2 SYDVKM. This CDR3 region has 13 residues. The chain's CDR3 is CVSSLRFHYEQYF. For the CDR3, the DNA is TGTGTCAGCAGTTTGAGGTTTCACTACGAGCAGTACTTC.

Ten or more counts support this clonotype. For the CDR3, the DNA is TGTGCCACCAGCAGAGGGGCCGAGGGCCTCTATGGCTACACCTTC. Residues: CATSRGAEGLYGYTF. The chain joins TRBV15 to TRBJ1-2; D is unclear. The CDR3 spans 15 residues. Trimming removed 1 base from V and 4 bases from J, with 13 bases in between. Germline lookup yields CDR1 LNHNV and CDR2 YYDKDF (reference sequence).

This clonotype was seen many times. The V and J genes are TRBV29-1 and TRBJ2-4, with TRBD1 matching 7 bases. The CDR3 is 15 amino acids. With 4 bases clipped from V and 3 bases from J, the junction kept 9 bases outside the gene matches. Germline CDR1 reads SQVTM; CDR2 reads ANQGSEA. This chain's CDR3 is CSVVSDRPHKNIQYF. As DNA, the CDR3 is TGCAGCGTTGTATCGGACAGGCCCCACAAAAACATTCAGTACTTC.

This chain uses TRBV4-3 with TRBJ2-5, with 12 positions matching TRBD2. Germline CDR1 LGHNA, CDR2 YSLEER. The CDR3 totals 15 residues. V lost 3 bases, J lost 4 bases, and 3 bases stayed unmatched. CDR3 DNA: TGCGCCAGCAGCCAGGCGACTAGCGGGAGAGAGACCCAGTACTTC. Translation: CASSQATSGRETQYF.

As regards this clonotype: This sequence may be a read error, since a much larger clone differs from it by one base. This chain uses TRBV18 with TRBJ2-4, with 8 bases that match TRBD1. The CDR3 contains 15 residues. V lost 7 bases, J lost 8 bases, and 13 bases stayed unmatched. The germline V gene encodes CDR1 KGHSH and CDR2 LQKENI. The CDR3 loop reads CASLPIPGGEDIQYF. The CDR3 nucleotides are TGTGCCAGCTTACCCATCCCAGGGGGCGAAGACATTCAGTACTTC.

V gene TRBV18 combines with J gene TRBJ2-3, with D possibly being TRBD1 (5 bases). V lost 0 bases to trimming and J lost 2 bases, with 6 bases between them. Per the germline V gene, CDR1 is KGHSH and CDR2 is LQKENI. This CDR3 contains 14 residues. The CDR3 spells CASSPPGVTDTQYF. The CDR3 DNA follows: TGTGCCAGCTCACCACCAGGGGTCACAGATACGCAGTATTTT.

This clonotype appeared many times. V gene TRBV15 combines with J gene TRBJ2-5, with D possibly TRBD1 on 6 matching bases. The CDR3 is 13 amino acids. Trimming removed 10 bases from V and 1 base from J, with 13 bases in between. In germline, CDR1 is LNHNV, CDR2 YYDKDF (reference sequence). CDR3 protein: CASRNRAQETQYF. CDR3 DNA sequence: TGTGCCAGCCGGAACAGGGCCCAAGAGACCCAGTACTTC.

CDR3 DNA: TGTGCCAGCAGCCGGGACAGGGCGCCGTACTTC. The encoded protein is CASSRDRAPYF. V usage is TRBV7-9 and J usage is TRBJ2-7; 9 bases line up with TRBD1. The junction had 5 bases not matched to a gene; V was cut back by 5 bases and J by 12 bases. CDR1 SEHNR and CDR2 FQNEAQ come from the germline V gene (reference sequence). CDR3 size: 11 residues.

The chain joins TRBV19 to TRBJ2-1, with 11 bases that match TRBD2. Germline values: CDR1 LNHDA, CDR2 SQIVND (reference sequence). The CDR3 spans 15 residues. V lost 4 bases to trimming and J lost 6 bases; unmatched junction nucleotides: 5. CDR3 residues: CASSTLAGGSNEQFF. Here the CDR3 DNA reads TGTGCCAGTAGTACTCTAGCGGGAGGAAGCAATGAGCAGTTCTTC.

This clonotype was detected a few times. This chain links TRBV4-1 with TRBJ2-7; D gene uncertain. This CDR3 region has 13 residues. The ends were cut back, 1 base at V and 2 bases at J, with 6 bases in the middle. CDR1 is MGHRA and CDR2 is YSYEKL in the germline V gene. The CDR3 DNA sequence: TGCGCCAGCAGCCAAGTCCTCCCCTACGAGCAGTACTTC. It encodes CASSQVLPYEQYF.

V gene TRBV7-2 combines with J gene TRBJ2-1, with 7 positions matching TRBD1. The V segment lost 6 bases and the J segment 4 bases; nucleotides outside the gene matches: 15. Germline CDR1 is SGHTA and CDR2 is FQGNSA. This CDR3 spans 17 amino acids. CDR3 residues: CASSRRGGQTYYNEQFF. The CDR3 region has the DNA TGTGCCAGCAGTAGACGAGGGGGCCAAACTTATTACAATGAGCAGTTCTTC.

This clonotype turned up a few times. CDR3 amino acids: CSVRPRARSYEQYF. Here the CDR3 DNA reads TGCAGCGTCAGGCCAAGGGCGAGGTCCTACGAGCAGTACTTC. V gene TRBV29-1 combines with J gene TRBJ2-7; D call uncertain. Trimming left V 6 bases short and J 1 base short, with 16 bases between. From germline, CDR1 is SQVTM and CDR2 ANQGSEA. There are 14 residues in the CDR3.

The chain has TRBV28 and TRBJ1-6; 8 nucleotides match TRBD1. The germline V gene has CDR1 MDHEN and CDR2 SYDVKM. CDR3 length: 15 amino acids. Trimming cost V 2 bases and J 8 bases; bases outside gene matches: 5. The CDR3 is CASSLNGTGYSPLHF. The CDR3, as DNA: TGTGCCAGCAGTTTAAACGGGACAGGCTATTCACCCCTCCACTTT. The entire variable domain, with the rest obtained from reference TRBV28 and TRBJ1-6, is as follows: DVKVTQSSRYLVKRTGEKVFLECVQDMDHENMFWYRQDPGLGLRLIYFSYDVKMKEKGDIPEGYSVSREKKERFSLILESASTNQTSMYLCASSLNGTGYSPLHFGNGTRLTVT.

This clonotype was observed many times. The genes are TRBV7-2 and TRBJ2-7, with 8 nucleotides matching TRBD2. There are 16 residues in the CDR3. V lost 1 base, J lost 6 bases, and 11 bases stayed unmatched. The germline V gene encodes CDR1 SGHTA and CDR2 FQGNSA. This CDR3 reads CASSLDRAGAHLEQYF. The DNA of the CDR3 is TGTGCCAGCAGCTTAGACCGAGCGGGAGCGCATCTCGAGCAGTACTTC.

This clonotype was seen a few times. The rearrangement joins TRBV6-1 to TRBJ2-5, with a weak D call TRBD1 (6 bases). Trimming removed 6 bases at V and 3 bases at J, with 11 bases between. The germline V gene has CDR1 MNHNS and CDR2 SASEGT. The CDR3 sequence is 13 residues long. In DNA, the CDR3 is TGTGCCAGCAGGGGGGCTGGTAAAGAGACCCAGTACTTC. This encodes CASRGAGKETQYF.

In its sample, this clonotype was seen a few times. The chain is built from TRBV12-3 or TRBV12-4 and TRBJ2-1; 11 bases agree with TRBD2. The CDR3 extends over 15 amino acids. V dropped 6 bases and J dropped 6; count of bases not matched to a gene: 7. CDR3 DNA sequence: TGTGCCAGCAGCAAACTAGCGGGAGCTGTCAATGAGCAGTTCTTC. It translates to CASSKLAGAVNEQFF.

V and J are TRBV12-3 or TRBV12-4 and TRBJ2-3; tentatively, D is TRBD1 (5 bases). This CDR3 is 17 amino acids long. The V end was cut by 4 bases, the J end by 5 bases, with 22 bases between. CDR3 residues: CASSSFVDSNSLDTQYF. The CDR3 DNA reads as TGTGCCAGCAGTTCCTTTGTCGACAGTAACTCGTTAGATACGCAGTATTTT.

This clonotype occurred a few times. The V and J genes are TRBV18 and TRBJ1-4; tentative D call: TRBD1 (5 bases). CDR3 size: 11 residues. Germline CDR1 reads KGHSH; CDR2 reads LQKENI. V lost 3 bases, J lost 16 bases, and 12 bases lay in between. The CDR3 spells CASSPPGDPFF. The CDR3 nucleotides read TGTGCCAGCTCACCCCCGGGGGACCCGTTTTTT.

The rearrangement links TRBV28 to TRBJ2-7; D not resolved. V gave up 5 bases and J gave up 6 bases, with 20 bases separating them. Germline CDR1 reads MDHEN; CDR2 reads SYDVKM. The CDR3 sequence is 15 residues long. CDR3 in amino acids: CASSLAEVPVGEQYF. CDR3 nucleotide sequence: TGTGCCAGCAGTCTGGCGGAAGTCCCGGTGGGCGAGCAGTACTTC.

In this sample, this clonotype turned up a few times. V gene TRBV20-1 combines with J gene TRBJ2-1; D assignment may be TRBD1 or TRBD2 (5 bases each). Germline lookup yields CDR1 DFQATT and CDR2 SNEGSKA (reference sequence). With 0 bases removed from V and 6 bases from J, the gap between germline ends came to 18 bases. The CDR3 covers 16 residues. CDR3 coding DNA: TGCAGTGCTAGAGAGGGGACCGTTCAGGTGGGCAATGAGCAGTTCTTC. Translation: CSAREGTVQVGNEQFF.